This T cell receptor (beta chain) was profiled in a study of Ad26.COV2.S vaccination and SARS-CoV-2 variants (dated by TCRdb to about 2021). Regarding the study in general: Vaccine-arm donors were drawn from COV1001, a multicentre, randomized, double-blind, placebo-controlled phase I-IIa trial of Ad26.COV2.S in healthy adults. Ad26.COV2.S was administered intramuscularly at 5 x 10^10 or 1 x 10^11 viral particles, either as a single shot or as two shots given 56 days apart. Sequencing of the TCRbeta repertoire served to evaluate the specificity and breadth of SARS-CoV-2-reactive T cell receptors following Ad26.COV2.S vaccination. A total of approximately 30 samples were included in the TCR-sequenced set, comprising roughly 19 Ad26.COV2.S vaccine recipients, 5 placebo recipients and 8 SARS-CoV-2 convalescent individuals. Participants in the trial were split at random into five groups of five each, receiving low-dose or high-dose Ad26.COV2.S once or twice, or else placebo on both occasions. Throughout the experiments and outcome assessment, investigators stayed blinded to trial group allocation.

TCRbeta CDR3 regions were sequenced with the immunoSEQ Assay. After extraction, genomic DNA underwent amplification by bias-controlled multiplex PCR, followed by high-throughput sequencing. The original pipeline was this. Collapsing and filtering of sequences were performed to quantify the absolute abundance of each unique TCRbeta CDR3 region. T cell fraction was estimated by normalization of TCRbeta template counts to usable DNA, with usable DNA being measured through amplification of reference genes present in all nucleated cells. Repertoire TCRs were annotated as SARS-CoV-2-specific by exact matching of V gene, CDR3 amino acid sequence and J gene to a known reactive TCR set. MIRA supplied the reference SARS-CoV-2 TCR set, which was filtered for enrichment in COVID-19-positive ImmuneCODE repertoires so that public or cross-reactive TCRs were removed. Using the MIRA antigens, annotated TCRs were further analysed by specific ORF or by position within an ORF. Breadth was defined as the number of annotated unique rearrangements divided by the total number of unique productive rearrangements, and depth was defined as the summed frequency of the annotated unique rearrangements. Two-sided Wilcoxon rank-sum tests were applied when comparing TCR breadth between groups. Sourced from immuneACCESS, this table was stored by TCRdb with only in-frame sequences that have V and J called. A share of the clones is absent; for the studies checked, an unresolved V gene accounts for under half, and the remainder has no known explanation. V and J calls and clone size follow that table, whereas D and trimming were derived from the DNA. The sample yields approximately 300,000 clones; about 82% were counted once. Clones ranked in the top ten supply roughly 2% of the sample.

Results and caveats for the whole study, not just this receptor: Spike-specific TCR breadth was higher in Ad26.COV2.S recipients than in placebo recipients (P = 0.0014). Non-spike TCR breadth was comparable between vaccine and placebo recipients, consistent with the vaccine containing only spike. After vaccination, substantial breadth of spike-specific CD8+ and CD4+ T cell responses was reported. The study lacked the statistical power to compare responses across vaccine doses or regimens. The authors noted that the TCR breadth and depth analyses may have underestimated total T cell responses.

Explained via the paper, the treatment or condition label denotes: about 20 received Ad26.COV2.S at low or high dose, single or two shots; 5 received placebo; per-sample allocation not given. For vaccine and placebo recipients, the sequenced repertoires came from samples collected on day 63 after the first injection. Between 29 July and 7 August 2020, Cohort 1b enrolled around 25 adults aged 18-55 years at one site in Boston, USA. As a vaccine, Ad26.COV2.S was a replication-incompetent adenovirus type 26 vector that expressed a prefusion-stabilized SARS-CoV-2 spike protein derived from the original Wuhan strain. Points on this clone: No cognate antigen has been identified for it. It has no much larger one-base neighbor in the sample; base qualities were not kept.

The clonotype originates from a person between 18 and 65 years old who received the Ad26.COV2.S COVID-19 vaccine or a placebo. The specimen was peripheral blood, collected in a trial of Ad26.COV2.S vaccine versus placebo.

The CDR3 protein is CASRSSGANVLTF. The sequenced DNA: TGTGCCAGCAGGAGCTCTGGGGCCAACGTCCTGACTTTC. The sequence links TRBV2 to TRBJ2-6; the D gene remains uncertain. The CDR3 runs 13 amino acids, cysteine and phenylalanine included. Only the CDR3 region is kept as DNA, spanning 39 bases read in frame from base 1. CDR1 and CDR2, looked up from the germline V gene, are SNHLY and FYNNEI. Deletion took 6 bases off V and 0 bases off J, with a span of 3 bases between the germline ends.